This T cell receptor beta chain was retrieved from a study of T cells in Graves' hyperthyroidism and ophthalmopathy. It was RNA transcripts that yielded the amplified TCR beta CDR3 regions. The TCR CDR3 was amplified in a first-round RT-PCR using the HTBI primer set. TCRdb used MiXCR to reprocess the multiplex PCR reads, holding one entry per CDR3 protein. This sample has about 480,000 distinct CDR3 sequences; roughly an eighth occur once, and the top ten carry around 17%. This clonotype was seen more than once but under ten times. Its specificity is not known. Study-level findings and limits: The model identified upcoming ophthalmopathy a median approximately six months ahead of onset. A model of 13 V-J features distinguished ophthalmopathy from stable hyperthyroidism. Among clonotypes expanded in thyroid above 0.001, most were also found in blood.

The CDR3 is made up of 19 amino acids. Trimming took 1 base from V and 0 from J; bases not matched to a gene: 10. Looked up from germline, CDR1 is LGHDT and CDR2 is YNNKEL (reference sequence). The sequencing input was blood. The source is a woman between 18 and 30 years old with Graves' hyperthyroidism. The chain combines TRBV3-1 with TRBJ2-1; 9 positions agree with TRBD2. CDR3 amino acids: CASSQGTTSGSSSYNEQFF. Here the CDR3 DNA reads TGTGCCAGCAGCCAAGGCACCACTAGCGGGTCGAGCTCCTACAATGAGCAGTTCTTC.